The following is a TCR beta chain sequence with its context. What it binds is unknown. These data come from a study of T cell clones after liver transplantation. The germline V gene has CDR1 SGHTA and CDR2 FQGNSA. V lost 3 bases to trimming and J lost 2 bases, with 15 bases between them. The CDR3 spans 16 residues. Study-wide results and limits: Donor-reactive sequences fell more than third party-reactive ones, suggesting partial deletion. Graft donor-reactive T cells possibly entered the graft instead of undergoing deletion.

TCRdb keeps only in-frame clones here, not all; method: immunoSEQ multiplex PCR. Found here are 20,000 to 30,000 clones, roughly 69% of them singletons; the top ten hold 2.5% to 3%. The receptor comes from a human donor who received a liver transplant. Sequenced material: CD4+ T cells from blood, taken before liver transplant. The V and J genes are TRBV7-2 and TRBJ2-3, with D perhaps matching TRBD2 (6 bases). CDR3 sequence: CASSLGDFRPTDTQYF. The CDR3 DNA reads as TGTGCCAGCAGCTTGGGGGACTTCCGACCCACAGATACGCAGTATTTT.